This T cell receptor (beta chain) was identified during a study of shared clonotypes between healthy human individuals. Overall study findings and caveats: Compared with memory subsets, naive subsets generally had larger estimated richness.

With respect to this clone: The antigen is undetermined.

Each PCR replicate from the sorted subsets contained about 200 ng DNA, which is 25,000 to 30,000 T cell genomes. Clones were read by immunoSEQ multiplex PCR, and TCRdb kept only the in-frame ones, dropping some. This sample has 2 million to 2.5 million clones, with about 94% found just once. The germline V and J ends were trimmed by 4 bases and 6 bases, with 16 bases remaining between them. CDR3 size: 13 residues. Germline V gives CDR1 GTSNPN, CDR2 SVGIG (reference sequence). The sample consisted of naive CD4+ T cells sorted from blood. This sample's subset: CD45RA+ positively selected. The J gene is TRBJ2-7, the V gene TRBV30, with D unresolved. This sequence originates from a man in his late teens or twenties in good health. CDR3: CAWTTDLAAEQYF. The CDR3 DNA reads as TGTGCCTGGACCACGGACCTGGCGGCCGAGCAGTACTTC.